This T cell receptor (beta chain) was obtained from a study of blood T cell repertoires in COVID-19. Study in general: Samples came from the United States, Italy and Spain, spanning acute and convalescent COVID-19. In each case, the material was cDNA or gDNA derived from T cells, B-cell-depleted T cells, or PBMCs.

CDR1 LNHDA and CDR2 SQIVND come from the germline V gene (reference sequence). V lost 3 bases and J lost 1; bases outside the gene matches: 11. The CDR3 totals 17 residues. This table comes from immunoSEQ multiplex PCR, and its TCRdb copy is limited to in-frame clones, with some not included. The sample has fewer than 120,000 clones, approximately 65% seen once. The sequenced sample consisted of peripheral blood. This sequence originates from a woman in her sixties with acute or convalescent COVID-19. The chain joins TRBV19 to TRBJ2-7, with 8 bases that match TRBD1. CDR3 DNA sequence: TGTGCCAGTAGTATTTCGGGGGCGCAGGGGGCTTCCTACGAGCAGTACTTC. This sequence encodes CASSISGAQGASYEQYF.